Sequencing of this T cell receptor (beta chain) was carried out in a study of blood T cell repertoires in COVID-19. V was clipped by 1 base and J by 2 bases, with 9 bases between them. Germline V gene data show CDR1 as SGHVS and CDR2 as FNYEAQ. This CDR3 is 14 amino acids long. Only in-frame clones appear in the TCRdb table, and some are missing; sequencing was by immunoSEQ multiplex PCR. Counted here are about 100,000 clones, 91% occurring once; the ten biggest clones make up about 2.2%. The sequence was collected from a man aged 50 to 60 with active COVID-19. The genes are TRBV7-6 and TRBJ2-7, with no clear D. Input material: peripheral blood. The CDR3 here is CASSLGVDTYEQYF. CDR3 DNA sequence: TGTGCCAGCAGCTTAGGAGTAGATACCTACGAGCAGTACTTC.